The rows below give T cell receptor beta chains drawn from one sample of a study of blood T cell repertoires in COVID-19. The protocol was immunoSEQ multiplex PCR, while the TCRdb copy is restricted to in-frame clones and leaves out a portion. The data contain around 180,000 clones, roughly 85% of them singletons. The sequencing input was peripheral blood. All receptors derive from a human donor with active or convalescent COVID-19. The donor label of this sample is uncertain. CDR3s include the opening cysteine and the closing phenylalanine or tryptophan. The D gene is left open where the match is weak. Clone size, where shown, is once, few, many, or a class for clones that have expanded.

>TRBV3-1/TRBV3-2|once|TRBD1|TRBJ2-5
TGTGCCAGCAGCCTTCTGGGGACAGGGTGGAATCAGGAGACCCAGTACTTC
CASSLLGTGWNQETQYF
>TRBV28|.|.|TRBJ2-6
TGTGCCAGCACCTCCCGGCAGGGTAGAACCTCTGGGGCCAACGTCCTGACTTTC
CASTSRQGRTSGANVLTF
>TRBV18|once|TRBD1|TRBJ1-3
TGTGCCAGCTCACCACCGGGACAGAGCTCTGGAAACACCATATATTTT
CASSPPGQSSGNTIYF
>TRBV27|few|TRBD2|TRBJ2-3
TGTGCCAGCAGTTTAGGACTAGCGGACACAGATACGCAGTATTTT
CASSLGLADTDTQYF
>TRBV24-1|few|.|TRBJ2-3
TGTGCCACCAGTGATTTGTCCAGGGACACAGATACGCAGTATTTT
CATSDLSRDTDTQYF
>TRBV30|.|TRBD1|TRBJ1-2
TGTGCCTGGAGCGAGGGGACAGGGCAGACTAACTATGGCTACACCTTC
CAWSEGTGQTNYGYTF
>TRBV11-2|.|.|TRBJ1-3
TGTGCCAGCAGCTTCGCCGGTCCCTCCTCTGGAAACACCATATATTTT
CASSFAGPSSGNTIYF
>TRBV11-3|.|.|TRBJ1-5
TGTGCCAGCAGCTACCGGGAGGGCAGCGGGGCCCCCAATCAGCCCCAGCATTTT
CASSYREGSGAPNQPQHF
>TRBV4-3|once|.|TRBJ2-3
TGCGCCAGCAGCCAAGATTTGCGGCGGGGTACCACAGATACGCAGTATTTT
CASSQDLRRGTTDTQYF
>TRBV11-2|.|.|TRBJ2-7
TGTGCCAGCAGCCGGGTTGGACAGTACTACGAGCAGTACTTC
CASSRVGQYYEQYF
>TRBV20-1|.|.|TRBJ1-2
TGCAGTGCTTCAGGGTCCGGCTACACCTTC
CSASGSGYTF
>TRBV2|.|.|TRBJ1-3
TGTGCCAGCAGTACAGGGAGGGCTGGAAACACCATATATTTT
CASSTGRAGNTIYF
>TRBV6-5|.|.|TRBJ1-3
TGTGCCAGCATAAACGAGGGTGCAAACACCATATATTTT
CASINEGANTIYF
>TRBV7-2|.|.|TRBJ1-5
TGTGCCAGCAGCTTAGCGGGGGACATGTATTTTTTT
CASSLAGDMYFF
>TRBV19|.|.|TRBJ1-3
TGTGCCAGTAGTATCGGGGGGGTGTCCCTCTCTGGAAACACCATATATTTT
CASSIGGVSLSGNTIYF
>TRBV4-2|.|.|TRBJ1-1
TGTGCCAGCAGCCAAGAAATCGTCGGAGGGGCTTTCTTT
CASSQEIVGGAFF
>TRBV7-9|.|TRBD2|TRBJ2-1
TGTGCCAGCAGCTCTACCGCGGGGGACTCCTACAATGAGCAGTTCTTC
CASSSTAGDSYNEQFF
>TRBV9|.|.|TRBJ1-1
TGTGCCAGCAGCGTAGGGGGCAGGTCTGAAGCTTTCTTT
CASSVGGRSEAFF
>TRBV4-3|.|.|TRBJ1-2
TGCGCCAGCAGCCAAGCCAGGGGCCCCTATGGCTACACCTTC
CASSQARGPYGYTF
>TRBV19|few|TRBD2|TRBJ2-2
TGTGCCAGTAGTAACCAGGGGATTATCGCAGCGGGAGTGCGCGGGGGCACCGGGGAGCTGTTTTTT
CASSNQGIIAAGVRGGTGELFF
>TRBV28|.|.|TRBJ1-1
TGTGCCAGCAGCCCGGCACAGGGTAAGTACACTGAAGCTTTCTTT
CASSPAQGKYTEAFF
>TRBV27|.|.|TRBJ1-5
TGTGCCAGCGCTTCGGTAGGGAGGGTGAATCAGCCCCAGCATTTT
CASASVGRVNQPQHF
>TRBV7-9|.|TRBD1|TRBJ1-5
TGTGCCAGCAGCTTAGAGGGGACAGATAGCAATCAGCCCCAGCATTTT
CASSLEGTDSNQPQHF
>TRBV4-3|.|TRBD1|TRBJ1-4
TGCGCCAGCAGCCAAGAAGGGACAGGGAATGAAAAACTGTTTTTT
CASSQEGTGNEKLFF
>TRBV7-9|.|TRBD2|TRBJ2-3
TGTGCCAGCAGCTTAGGGGGACTAGCGGGAGTAACGGATACGCAGTATTTT
CASSLGGLAGVTDTQYF
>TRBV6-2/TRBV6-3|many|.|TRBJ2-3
TGTGCCAGCAGTCGTAAAACCACCGGGAGAGATACGCAGTATTTT
CASSRKTTGRDTQYF
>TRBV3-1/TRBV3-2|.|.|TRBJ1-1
TGTGCCAGCAGCCCAGAAGGGGGGGGACGAAGGACTGAAGCTTTCTTT
CASSPEGGGRRTEAFF
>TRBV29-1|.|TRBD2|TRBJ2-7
TGCAGCGTTCGAGGGACTAGCGGGAGGCCATCCTACGAGCAGTACTTC
CSVRGTSGRPSYEQYF
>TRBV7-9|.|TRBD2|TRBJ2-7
TGTGCCAGCAGCTTAGATCCAGGTCTAGCGGGAGGGCCCTACGAGCAGTACTTC
CASSLDPGLAGGPYEQYF
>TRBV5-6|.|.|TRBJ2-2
TGTGCCAGCAGCTTGTTAAGGCTAGCCGCGAACACCGGGGAGCTGTTTTTT
CASSLLRLAANTGELFF
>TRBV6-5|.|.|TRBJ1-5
TGTGCCATCCGGGGGAGCAATCAGCCCCAGCATTTT
CAIRGSNQPQHF
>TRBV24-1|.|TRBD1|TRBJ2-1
TGTGCCACCAGTGGAAGGACAGGGAACGTGGGTGAGCAGTTCTTC
CATSGRTGNVGEQFF
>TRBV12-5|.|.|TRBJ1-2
TGTGCTAGTGGTTACGGACAGAACTATGGCTACACCTTC
CASGYGQNYGYTF
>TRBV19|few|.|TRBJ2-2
TGTGCCAGCCTGAGGGCCGCTTCGGGAGCCGACGGGGAGCTGTTTTTT
CASLRAASGADGELFF
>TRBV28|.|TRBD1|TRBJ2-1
TGTGCCAGCACAGGGGGTTCCTACAATGAGCAGTTCTTC
CASTGGSYNEQFF
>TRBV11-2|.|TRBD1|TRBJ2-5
TGTGCCAGCAGCCCCAACAGGGGGGTAGAGACCCAGTACTTC
CASSPNRGVETQYF
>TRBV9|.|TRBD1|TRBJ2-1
TGTGCCAGCAGCGCCGGGACAGCTTACAATGAGCAGTTCTTC
CASSAGTAYNEQFF
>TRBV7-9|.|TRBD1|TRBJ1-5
TGTGCCAGCAGCTTGGGACAGGACAATCAGCCCCAGCATTTT
CASSLGQDNQPQHF
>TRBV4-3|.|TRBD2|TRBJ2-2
TGCGCCAGCAGCCAAGATTGGGAGGGCGCCCACACCGGGGAGCTGTTTTTT
CASSQDWEGAHTGELFF
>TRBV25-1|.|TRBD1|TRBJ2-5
TGTGCCAGCAGTCCGGGGACAGCGGCAGAGACCCAGTACTTC
CASSPGTAAETQYF
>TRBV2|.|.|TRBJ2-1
TGTGCCAGCACTCGGGGGAGCTCCTACAATGAGCAGTTCTTC
CASTRGSSYNEQFF
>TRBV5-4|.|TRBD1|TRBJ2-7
TGTGCCAGCAGCGTGGACAGGGGAAACTACGAGCAGTACTTC
CASSVDRGNYEQYF
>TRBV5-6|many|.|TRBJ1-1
TGTGCCAGCAGCCTGCGGGGCACTGAAGCTTTCTTT
CASSLRGTEAFF
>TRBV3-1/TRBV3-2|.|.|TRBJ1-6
TGTGCCAGCAGCCCCTACCTTCTAGGAAATAATTCACCCCTCCACTTT
CASSPYLLGNNSPLHF
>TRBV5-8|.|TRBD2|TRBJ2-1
TGTGCCAGCAGGGGCCTAGCGGGAGACCGTGACAATGAGCAGTTCTTC
CASRGLAGDRDNEQFF
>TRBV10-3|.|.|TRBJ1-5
TGTGCCATCAGTGAGAACAGGGCGAATCAGCCCCAGCATTTT
CAISENRANQPQHF